The 19 T cell receptor beta chains reported below all come from one sample, sequenced in a study of monozygotic twins with inflammatory bowel disease. TCRdb re-analyzed the 5' RACE reads; it lists each CDR3 protein once, without DNA. This repertoire includes about 300,000 distinct CDR3 sequences. Sequencing was done on a sample of blood. These receptors were collected from a human donor with ulcerative colitis or Crohn's disease, or a healthy co-twin of an affected twin (not recorded which).

The rearrangement uses TRBV7-2 and TRBJ2-3. CDR1 is SGHTA and CDR2 is FQGNSA in the germline V gene. This CDR3 spans 11 amino acids. CDR3 loop: CASRISDTQYF.

The V call is TRBV7-9, the J call TRBJ1-4; TCRdb indicates TRBD1, and absent DNA this call remains unverified. Germline V gene data show CDR1 as SEHNR and CDR2 as FQNEAQ (reference sequence). This CDR3 region has 15 residues. The CDR3 sequence is CASSPIDRAAEKLFF.

V gene TRBV24-1 combines with J gene TRBJ2-2; with no DNA, the TCRdb D assignment of TRBD2 cannot be verified. This CDR3 has 16 amino acids. Germline lookup yields CDR1 KGHDR and CDR2 SFDVKD. CDR3 residues: CATSGLGRGNTGELFF.

The chain is built from TRBV30 and TRBJ2-7. Germline V gene lookup returns CDR1 GTSNPN and CDR2 SVGIG (reference sequence). This CDR3 has 12 amino acids. This chain's CDR3 is CAWSMSRLEQYF.

V is TRBV5-4 and J is TRBJ2-1; TCRdb outputs TRBD1, but without DNA this stays unchecked. Looked up from germline, CDR1 is SGHNT and CDR2 is YYREEE (reference sequence). The CDR3 runs 15 residues. The CDR3 sequence is CASILAQGSYNEQFF.

V usage is TRBV5-8 and J usage is TRBJ1-6; TCRdb names TRBD1, which stays unverified in the absence of DNA. Germline values: CDR1 SGHTS, CDR2 YDEGEE. The CDR3 spans 17 residues. CDR3 amino acids: CASSLDGTGGFGSPLHF.

The J gene is TRBJ1-1, the V gene TRBV5-5. Germline CDR1 is SGHKS and CDR2 is YYEKEE (reference sequence). This CDR3 has 14 residues. The CDR3 region is CASSLMGGNGEAFF.

The gene calls are TRBV4-3 and TRBJ2-3. CDR1 is LGHNA and CDR2 is YSLEER in the germline V gene. This CDR3 has 14 amino acids. The CDR3 is CASSQGVGTDTQYF.

The V call is TRBV3-1, the J call TRBJ1-5. The germline gives CDR1 LGHDT, CDR2 YNNKEL (reference sequence). This CDR3 has 17 amino acids. CDR3 amino acids: CASSQDENRKSNQPQHF. The complete variable domain, with remaining parts taken from reference TRBV3-1 and TRBJ1-5, reads DTAVSQTPKYLVTQMGNDKSIKCEQNLGHDTMYWYKQDSKKFLKIMFSYNNKELIINETVPNRFSPKSPDKAHLNLHINSLELGDSAVYFCASSQDENRKSNQPQHFGDGTRLSIL.

The chain recombines TRBV4-3 with TRBJ2-3; there is no DNA to check the TCRdb D call of TRBD2. Germline CDR1 is LGHNA and CDR2 is YSLEER. The CDR3 is 16 amino acids. Here the CDR3 reads CASSRSGTSGTDTQYF.

The J gene is TRBJ2-3, the V gene TRBV28; TCRdb's D gene call, TRBD2, goes unchecked for lack of DNA. CDR3 size: 14 residues. Germline assignment: CDR1 MDHEN and CDR2 SYDVKM. Here the CDR3 reads CASSLFQKGRSQYF. The full variable domain, with the rest looked up from reference TRBV28 and TRBJ2-3, is DVKVTQSSRYLVKRTGEKVFLECVQDMDHENMFWYRQDPGLGLRLIYFSYDVKMKEKGDIPEGYSVSREKKERFSLILESASTNQTSMYLCASSLFQKGRSQYFGPGTRLTVL.

J is TRBJ2-2 and V is TRBV25-1; the D gene TCRdb calls, TRBD2, cannot be checked with no DNA. The length of the CDR3 is 15 residues. CDR1 is MGHDK, CDR2 SYGVNS, per germline. CDR3 amino acids: CASMFSGGNTGELFF.

This chain joins TRBV27 and TRBJ2-7. CDR1 is MNHEY, CDR2 SMNVEV, per germline (reference sequence). The CDR3 is 16 amino acids. CDR3 region: CASSLISRGIYREQYF.

V and J are TRBV28 and TRBJ2-2; TCRdb names TRBD1, which stays unverified in the absence of DNA. Germline CDR1 and CDR2: MDHEN and SYDVKM. The CDR3 is made up of 16 amino acids. CDR3 amino acids: CASSLGDRGHTGELFF.

This chain uses TRBV19 with TRBJ1-5. CDR1 and CDR2 (germline): LNHDA, SQIVND (reference sequence). The CDR3 runs 15 residues. Here the CDR3 reads CASSIGSYSNQPQHF.

The CDR3 loop is CASTPARDNQPQHF. The chain is built from TRBV28 and TRBJ1-5; TCRdb picks TRBD1, but there is no DNA to check that call. Germline V gene sequence: CDR1 MDHEN, CDR2 SYDVKM. This CDR3 has 14 residues.

The J gene is TRBJ2-7, the V gene TRBV6-2 or TRBV6-3; lacking DNA, the TRBD1 call made by TCRdb goes unchecked. Germline assignment: CDR1 MNHEY and CDR2 SVGEGT. CDR3 length equals 14 residues. CDR3: CASSLMQGGYEQYF.

The V gene is TRBV29-1, the J gene TRBJ2-3; TCRdb's D gene call, TRBD2, goes unchecked for lack of DNA. Germline assignment: CDR1 SQVTM and CDR2 ANQGSEA. This CDR3 has 13 amino acids. CDR3 protein: CSGTSSGTDTQYF.

The chain carries TRBV29-1 and TRBJ2-7; TCRdb's D call of TRBD1 is untestable without DNA. The CDR3 covers 12 residues. The germline V gene encodes CDR1 SQVTM and CDR2 ANQGSEA. The CDR3 reads CSAVGRDYEQYF.